This TCR beta chain appears in the sequencing data of a study of CD8 T cells in seronegative destructive rheumatoid arthritis (TCRdb year 2020). Describing the broader study: At the time of sampling, biological drugs were being given to seven out of the eight CND-RA patients. Peripheral CD8+ TCRbeta repertoires of CCP-negative destructive rheumatoid arthritis (CND-RA) patients were compared with newly diagnosed seropositive RA, seronegative RA and healthy controls. The seropositive RA, seronegative RA and healthy control comparison cohorts were obtained from an earlier published TCRbeta dataset rather than being newly sequenced.

TCRbeta sequencing used genomic DNA from CD8+ cells, following the manufacturer's instructions. A genomics technology centre in Finland performed the TCRbeta sequencing with the immunoSEQ assay. The authors processed their data as follows. Clonotype tables generated by the immunoSEQ preprocessing pipeline were converted into VDJtools format, and non-productive clonotypes were filtered out. Samples with fewer than 10,000 reads were excluded, the remaining samples were subsampled to 10,000 reads, and most of the eight CND-RA samples met this threshold. Using the VDJtools CalcDiversityStats function on data subsampled to 10,000 reads, the Shannon-Wiener, Simpson and clonality indices were calculated. Non-singleton TCRbeta clonotypes were hard-matched, with no mismatches allowed, against VDJdb to infer antigen specificity. CDR3 sequences differing by one amino acid (Hamming distance 1) were grouped into clusters with potentially shared antigen targets. After each group was resampled to six samples, one-sided Fisher's exact tests checked public clonotypes for group enrichment, with the whole procedure repeated ten times. TCRdb retrieved this table from immuneACCESS and kept in-frame rearrangements only. Not all clones are present; in checked studies, unresolved V genes account for under half, and no reason is known for the remainder. That table is the source of V, J and clone size, and D and trimming were worked out from the DNA. The sample data list about 13,000 clones, and around 83% of these were observed just once. About a quarter of the sample goes to the ten largest clones.

What the research found in general, with its limitations: With age adjusted for, CD8+ TCRbeta repertoires in CND-RA patients appeared less diverse and more clonal than repertoires in other RA subtypes. Compared with controls and other RA subtypes, CND-RA repertoires contained more CMV-reactive and fewer influenza A-reactive CD8+ TCRbeta sequences. No public clonotype enrichment survived Benjamini-Hochberg correction across the approximately 120,000 clonotypes tested. CND-RA patients appeared to carry a distinct set of enriched public clonotypes, which the authors read as support for a separate disease subset. The small size of the CND-RA cohort was acknowledged as a limitation of the study. In the absence of diagnostic samples, TCR repertoire differences may be partly attributable to poor disease control over the years rather than being present at onset.

This clone showed up just once. The specificity of this receptor is unknown. Nothing much larger sits one base from this clone, and base qualities are not available. V sheds 6 bases and J sheds 2 bases, leaving 12 bases between their ends. The CDR3 has 14 amino acids, counting the end cysteine and phenylalanine. Only the CDR3 part of the read is kept: 42 bases, read in frame from the first base. From a lookup of the germline V gene (reference sequence), CDR1 and CDR2 are LNHDA and SQIVND. CND-RA patients were negative for the clinical CCP2 antibody test, and joint destruction progressed despite active therapy. Every CND-RA patient showed typical joint destruction in the wrists and ankles and had failed conventional anti-rheumatic therapy. CND-RA patients were sampled after long disease histories, spanning decades in several cases, rather than at diagnosis. Each patient provided roughly 50 millilitres of EDTA-anticoagulated peripheral blood. Density gradient separation with Ficoll-Paque PLUS was used to isolate peripheral blood mononuclear cells. CD8+ cells were isolated from fresh or cryopreserved PBMCs by AutoMACS magnetic bead positive selection, with purity checked by flow cytometry. Nucleospin Tissue or Tissue XS kits were used to extract genomic DNA, which was then quantified on a Qubit 2.0 fluorometer.

The rearrangement combines TRBV19 with TRBJ2-3, with no confident D gene call. The sequence derives from a woman aged 30 to 49 with seronegative destructive rheumatoid arthritis. The sample comprised CD8+ T cells from blood. CDR3 sequence: CASSNYLHTDTQYF. The bases are TGTGCCAGTAGCAACTACCTACACACAGATACGCAGTATTTT. Reference TRBV19 and TRBJ2-3 genes cover what lies past the CDR3, so the full variable domain is DGGITQSPKYLFRKEGQNVTLSCEQNLNHDAMYWYRQDPGQGLRLIYYSQIVNDFQKGDIAEGYSVSREKKESFPLTVTSAQKNPTAFYLCASSNYLHTDTQYFGPGTRLTVL.